This TCR beta chain was found in a study of glioma-infiltrating T cells. The CDR3 sequence is 14 residues long. Unmatched junction bases numbered 5, after V lost 6 bases and J lost 3 bases. From germline, CDR1 is MNHEY and CDR2 SMNVEV (reference sequence). Study-wide findings and caveats: Non-neoplastic patients had below-expected tissue-blood divergence, while all gliomas exceeded expectation. CDR3 overlap between tissue and blood was very small.

Amplification of TCR alpha and beta CDR3 regions from RNA used iRepertoire nested multiplex PCR. Each CDR3 protein is one row after TCRdb ran MiXCR on the multiplex PCR reads. This table has some 190,000 distinct CDR3 sequences, over 25% appearing once. The sample holds many counts of this clonotype. Its antigen is still unknown. This chain uses TRBV27 with TRBJ1-5; 7 bases match TRBD1. Material for sequencing was glioma tissue, nonneoplastic brain tissue, or PBMCs (not recorded which). The sequence derives from a human donor with low-grade glioma or glioblastoma, undergoing nonglioma brain surgery, or in good health (not recorded which). Here the CDR3 DNA reads TGTGCCAGCAGCCTGACAGGGTACAATCAGCCCCAGCATTTT. Its protein is CASSLTGYNQPQHF.